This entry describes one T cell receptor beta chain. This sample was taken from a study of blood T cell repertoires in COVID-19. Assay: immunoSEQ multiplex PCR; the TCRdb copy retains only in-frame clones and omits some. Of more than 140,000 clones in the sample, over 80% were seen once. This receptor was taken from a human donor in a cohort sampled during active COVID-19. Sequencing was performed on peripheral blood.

In nucleotides, the CDR3 is TGTGCCAGCAGCCTAGGGAGCTATGGCTACACCTTC. It specifies CASSLGSYGYTF. The J gene is TRBJ1-2, the V gene TRBV12-3 or TRBV12-4; D remains ambiguous. The CDR3 loop spans 12 amino acids. V lost 6 bases and J lost 4, with 9 bases in between.